This TCR beta chain was found in a study of blood T cell repertoires in COVID-19. The V gene lost 5 bases and the J gene lost 0 bases, with 11 bases spanning the gap. The CDR3 loop spans 15 amino acids. Germline CDR1 reads SGHTA; CDR2 reads FQGNSA. The method was immunoSEQ multiplex PCR; TCRdb's version includes in-frame clones alone and lacks a portion of them. The sample records hundreds of thousands of clones, approximately 91% being singletons. Sequenced material: PBMCs or T cells enriched from blood (not recorded which). The receptor comes from a woman in her twenties or thirties who had recovered from COVID-19. The chain combines TRBV7-2 with TRBJ1-5; possible D gene TRBD1, 5 bases. CDR3 bases: TGTGCCAGCAGCAGACAGACTTATAGCAATCAGCCCCAGCATTTT. Amino acids: CASSRQTYSNQPQHF. The variable domain in full, completed from reference TRBV7-2 and TRBJ1-5, reads GAGVSQSPSNKVTEKGKDVELRCDPISGHTALYWYRQSLGQGLEFLIYFQGNSAPDKSGLPSDRFSAERTGGSVSTLTIQRTQQEDSAVYLCASSRQTYSNQPQHFGDGTRLSIL.